This T cell receptor beta chain was recovered during a study of T cells after yellow fever vaccination. General study findings and limits: Abundant clonotypes from the bulk population could have been carried over as contaminants into FACS-sorted repertoires. Subsequent booster samples again held most clones from primary vaccination (96% CD4, 88% CD8). Researchers noted that a small share of clonotypes showed up in both CD4 and CD8 compartments.

A few counts support this clonotype. Its antigen is not identified. The V gene's germline CDR1 is DFQATT and CDR2 SNEGSKA (reference sequence). This CDR3 comprises 18 residues. V lost 1 base to trimming and J lost 0 bases, with 20 bases between them. It was through 5'RACE template switching that TCR cDNA was made, with a universal primer site and UMIs added. TCRdb redid the calling of the 5' RACE reads with MiXCR, one entry per CDR3 protein. The data hold some 170,000 distinct CDR3 sequences, with approximately 9.7% observed a single time. V is TRBV20-1 and J is TRBJ2-3; D possibly corresponds to TRBD2 (9 bases). The material sequenced was CD8+ T cells sorted from PBMCs, taken 45 days after the yellow fever booster vaccination. The sequence came from a man aged 18 to 30 who received the YFV17D yellow fever vaccine. CDR3 sequence (DNA): TGCAGTGCTAGAGCTCTAGCGGGGACAGGCTATAGCACAGATACGCAGTATTTT. This gives the protein CSARALAGTGYSTDTQYF.